This is a list of T cell receptor beta chains from one sample in a study of cytomegalovirus exposure and HLA in healthy donors. Measured with immunoSEQ multiplex PCR; TCRdb has only the in-frame clones, and not every one. Of around 130,000 clones in the sample, about 80% were seen once. Source material: PBMCs. The origin of the receptors is a boy aged 2 to 10 in good health and CMV-seronegative. CDR3s include the opening cysteine and the closing phenylalanine or tryptophan. The order of the fields is CDR3 length, clone size, V gene, J gene, D gene, CDR3 protein, CDR3 DNA. D genes are given only for firm matches. Expanded clones are given a class, and other clones once, few, many or no size at all.

>15|once|TRBV11-1|TRBJ2-7|NA
CASSLADGGPYEQYF
TGTGCCAGCAGCTTAGCGGATGGCGGGCCATACGAGCAGTACTTC
>15|NA|TRBV7-2|TRBJ1-2|TRBD1
CASSLLGTGEDGYTF
TGTGCCAGCAGCTTATTGGGGACAGGGGAGGATGGCTACACCTTC
>17|NA|TRBV9|TRBJ2-2|TRBD2
CASSVAERGGNTGELFF
TGTGCCAGCAGCGTAGCGGAGCGGGGGGGGAACACCGGGGAGCTGTTTTTT
>14|NA|TRBV19|TRBJ2-1|NA
CASSHSTAYNEQFF
TGTGCCAGTAGTCACTCGACAGCTTACAATGAGCAGTTCTTC
>16|NA|TRBV5-4|TRBJ2-1|TRBD2
CASSPPGLAGRNEQFF
TGTGCCAGCAGCCCGCCGGGACTAGCGGGACGGAATGAGCAGTTCTTC
>10|NA|TRBV20-1|TRBJ1-2|NA
CSASTSGYTF
TGCAGTGCTAGTACAAGTGGCTACACCTTC
>16|NA|TRBV4-2|TRBJ1-4|NA
CASSQESSYPNEKLFF
TGTGCCAGCAGCCAAGAGAGCTCTTACCCCAATGAAAAACTGTTTTTT
>17|NA|TRBV14|TRBJ2-5|NA
CASSQGPDLGRRETQYF
TGTGCCAGCAGCCAAGGACCGGATTTAGGGAGGCGGGAGACCCAGTACTTC
>11|NA|TRBV4-3|TRBJ1-1|NA
CASSRAGEAFF
TGCGCCAGCAGCCGAGCTGGTGAAGCTTTCTTT
>17|NA|TRBV4-2|TRBJ1-6|TRBD1
CASTPLPTGGSVSPLHF
TGTGCCAGCACCCCCTTACCGACAGGGGGTTCGGTTTCACCCCTCCACTTT
>15|NA|TRBV2|TRBJ1-1|TRBD1
CASRADRAINTEAFF
TGTGCCAGCAGGGCGGACAGGGCGATCAACACTGAAGCTTTCTTT
>14|NA|TRBV27|TRBJ1-3|NA
CASSATSSGNTIYF
TGTGCCAGCAGTGCGACAAGCTCTGGAAACACCATATATTTT
>15|NA|TRBV5-4|TRBJ1-1|TRBD1
CASSSPTGRETEAFF
TGTGCCAGCAGCTCACCGACAGGGCGGGAAACTGAAGCTTTCTTT
>10|few|TRBV20-1|TRBJ1-1|NA
CSARGTEAFF
TGCAGTGCAAGGGGAACTGAAGCTTTCTTT
>12|NA|TRBV29-1|TRBJ2-7|NA
CSARDTHYEQYF
TGCAGCGCCCGGGACACGCACTACGAGCAGTACTTC
>15|NA|TRBV25-1|TRBJ1-2|NA
CASSDPRAGSYGYTF
TGTGCCAGCAGTGACCCCCGGGCGGGATCCTATGGCTACACCTTC
>11|few|TRBV7-8|TRBJ1-1|NA
CASSLVGDPKF
TGTGCCAGCAGCTTAGTAGGGGATCCGAAGTTT
>15|NA|TRBV30|TRBJ2-2|TRBD1
CAQRDSRWYTGELFF
TGTGCCCAGAGGGACAGCCGATGGTACACCGGGGAGCTGTTTTTT
>16|NA|TRBV7-6|TRBJ2-7|TRBD1
CASSSSSRQGAGEQYF
TGTGCCAGCAGCTCTTCCTCGAGACAGGGGGCAGGAGAGCAGTACTTC
>14|NA|TRBV18|TRBJ1-1|NA
CASSPPSGNTEAFF
TGTGCCAGCTCACCACCGTCGGGGAACACTGAAGCTTTCTTT
>13|NA|TRBV13|TRBJ1-1|NA
CASLGTLYTEAFF
TGTGCCAGCCTTGGGACTTTGTATACTGAAGCTTTCTTT
>16|NA|TRBV19|TRBJ2-7|NA
CASSILPGGMAYEQYF
TGTGCCAGTAGTATTCTACCAGGCGGGATGGCCTACGAGCAGTACTTC
>14|NA|TRBV30|TRBJ2-1|NA
CAWRLVHTNNEQFF
TGTGCCTGGAGACTAGTTCATACCAACAATGAGCAGTTCTTC
>13|few|TRBV6-6|TRBJ1-1|NA
CASSLNRDTEAFF
TGTGCCAGCAGTTTGAACAGGGACACTGAAGCTTTCTTT
>17|once|TRBV4-3|TRBJ1-1|NA
CASSHTPLSPVGPEAFF
TGCGCCAGCAGCCACACACCCCTTTCGCCTGTTGGCCCTGAAGCTTTCTTT
>14|NA|TRBV19|TRBJ2-5|NA
CASSFRVREETQYF
TGTGCCAGTAGTTTCCGGGTCCGGGAGGAGACCCAGTACTTC
>16|NA|TRBV4-2|TRBJ1-4|TRBD1
CASSPQDRGANEKLFF
TGTGCCAGCAGCCCGCAGGACAGGGGTGCTAATGAAAAACTGTTTTTT
>17|NA|TRBV7-9|TRBJ2-2|TRBD2
CASSLGGTSGNTGELFF
TGTGCCAGCAGCTTAGGCGGGACTAGCGGGAACACCGGGGAGCTGTTTTTT
>16|NA|TRBV9|TRBJ2-3|TRBD2
CASSVLAGASIDTQYF
TGTGCCAGCAGCGTATTAGCGGGAGCTAGTATAGATACGCAGTATTTT
>16|NA|TRBV5-5|TRBJ1-1|NA
CASSLHPGGTNPEAFF
TGTGCCAGCAGCTTGCACCCGGGGGGGACCAACCCTGAAGCTTTCTTT
>15|NA|TRBV15|TRBJ1-2|NA
CATSRDKGGVYGYTF
TGTGCCACCAGCAGAGATAAGGGAGGTGTCTATGGCTACACCTTC